This TCR beta chain comes out of a study of blood T cell repertoires in COVID-19. At the level of the study: Specimens from acute and convalescent COVID-19 originated in the United States, Italy and Spain.

In the original workflow: By means of reference gene primer amplification, nucleated cell counts were estimated. Assay used: immunoSEQ multiplex PCR; TCRdb lists only in-frame clones, some missing. V and J calls and clone size are copied from that table; D and trimming were computed from the DNA. The table lists around 310,000 clones, 80% to 95% of them singletons. Sequenced input: peripheral blood. The sequence was obtained from a woman in her 30s with COVID-19, enrolled during active disease.

DNA of the CDR3: TGTGCCACCAGTTCTTCGAGGGAAGTTGTGGATACGCAGTATTTT. This encodes CATSSSREVVDTQYF. The rearrangement links TRBV24-1 to TRBJ2-3; TRBD2 is a possible D gene (5 bases). The CDR3 runs to 15 residues. Trimming removed 6 bases from V and 6 bases from J, with 18 bases in between. The germline V gene encodes CDR1 KGHDR and CDR2 SFDVKD.